This passage covers 20 T cell receptor beta chains from one sample sequenced in a study of blood T cells in healthy people across ages. A sample-barcoded 5' primer and a J-beta primer mix were used in a second PCR of about 7 to 12 cycles. A single record per CDR3 protein comes from TCRdb applying MiXCR to the 5' RACE reads. The data hold 650,000 to 1,000,000 distinct CDR3 sequences, with less than 60% observed a single time. The source material was blood. These receptors all come from an older man in good health.

The chain carries TRBV27 and TRBJ1-1; TRBD1 might be the D (5 bases). V was cut by 5 bases and J by 2 bases, with 12 bases left in between. The CDR3 spans 14 residues. The germline gives CDR1 MNHEY, CDR2 SMNVEV (reference sequence). This chain's CDR3 is CASSPRQINTEAFF. CDR3 coding DNA: TGTGCCAGCAGTCCGCGACAGATTAACACTGAAGCTTTCTTT.

In the case of this clonotype: A read error may be the cause here, since a much bigger clone is one base away. This chain links TRBV5-4 with TRBJ2-1, with TRBD2 identical over 8 bases. The germline V gene encodes CDR1 SGHNT and CDR2 YYREEE (reference sequence). The CDR3 totals 16 residues. The CDR3, as DNA: TGTGCCAGCAGCCCGCCGGGGGGGGAGAGCTACAGTGAGCAGTTCTTC. Protein product: CASSPPGGESYSEQFF. The complete variable domain, with remaining parts taken from reference TRBV5-4 and TRBJ2-1, reads ETGVTQSPTHLIKTRGQQVTLRCSSQSGHNTVSWYQQALGQGPQFIFQYYREEENGRGNFPPRFSGLQFPNYSSELNVNALELDDSALYLCASSPPGGESYSEQFFGPGTRLTVL.

This clonotype was seen a single time. A read error is possible here, since a much larger clone lies one base away. The rearrangement uses TRBV2 and TRBJ2-3; D unresolved. This CDR3 contains 13 residues. V shed 2 bases and J shed 8 bases, with 11 bases lying between them. Per the germline V gene, CDR1 is SNHLY and CDR2 is FYNNEI. The CDR3 reads CASSEQVGSTQYF. As DNA, the CDR3 is TGTGCCAGCAGTGAACAGGTGGGCAGTACGCAGTATTTT.

V usage is TRBV6-2 or TRBV6-3 and J usage is TRBJ2-1, with a tentative D call TRBD1 (5 bases). The CDR3 loop spans 13 amino acids. The germline V gene has CDR1 MNHEY and CDR2 SVGEGT. V gave up 7 bases and J gave up 4 bases, with 11 bases separating them. The CDR3 DNA reads as TGTGCCAGCACCTGGGGCTATTACAATGAGCAGTTCTTC. It yields the protein CASTWGYYNEQFF.

This clonotype has only a few counts. The chain links TRBV6-1 to TRBJ2-7; D possibly corresponds to TRBD2 (6 bases). Germline V gene data show CDR1 as MNHNS and CDR2 as SASEGT. V gave up 4 bases and J gave up 6 bases, with 13 bases separating them. The CDR3 contains 13 residues. The CDR3: CASSARGRTEQYF. CDR3 coding DNA: TGTGCCAGCAGTGCGAGAGGGAGGACCGAGCAGTACTTC.

This clonotype was seen ten or more times. This chain connects TRBV6-1 to TRBJ1-5; D is unresolved. Germline V CDR1 and CDR2: MNHNS, SASEGT. V shed 1 base and J shed 10 bases, with 14 bases lying between them. This CDR3 contains 14 residues. The CDR3 DNA reads as TGTGCCAGCAGTGAAGGTCGCATCGGGCGACCCCAGCATTTT. Translating it yields CASSEGRIGRPQHF.

Concerning this clonotype: The junction differs from germline at one of its ends, possibly a read error. The CDR3 region is CASSTSSGANVPTF. DNA of the CDR3: TGTGCCAGCAGTACTAGCTCTGGGGCCAACGTCCCGACTTTC. The V and J genes are TRBV12-3 or TRBV12-4 and TRBJ2-6, with D perhaps matching TRBD2 (6 bases). The CDR3 totals 14 residues.

The chain combines TRBV12-3 or TRBV12-4 with TRBJ1-2, with TRBD1 matching 10 bases. The V gene end was trimmed by 5 bases and the J gene end by 8 bases; junction bases not matched to a gene: 5. This CDR3 spans 13 amino acids. For the CDR3, the DNA is TGTGCCAGCAGTGCGGACAGGGGGAACGGCTACACCTTC. This encodes CASSADRGNGYTF.

This chain joins TRBV7-2 and TRBJ2-3; D unclear. This CDR3 spans 15 amino acids. Trimming removed 5 bases at V and 0 bases at J, with 12 bases between. The V gene's germline CDR1 is SGHTA and CDR2 FQGNSA. Written as DNA, the CDR3 is TGTGCCAGCAGCCAGCGCAGCCTGAGCACAGATACGCAGTATTTT. Its translation is CASSQRSLSTDTQYF.

This clonotype has only a few counts. This chain uses TRBV5-1 with TRBJ2-5; D might be TRBD1 (5 bases). The J call may be mistaken, given a closer DNA end match to TRBJ2-7. Germline CDR1 and CDR2: SGHRS and YFSETQ. This CDR3 has 13 amino acids. This CDR3 reads CASSPQGRDEQYF. The CDR3 coding sequence is TGCGCCAGCAGTCCGCAGGGAAGGGACGAGCAGTACTTC.

This clonotype showed up just once. The gene calls are TRBV5-4 and TRBJ2-3, with 11 positions matching TRBD2. The CDR3 loop spans 16 amino acids. With V trimmed by 0 bases and J by 5 bases, 5 bases remained unmatched. Germline V CDR1 and CDR2: SGHNT, YYREEE (reference sequence). The CDR3 here is CASSLEPTSGVDTQYF. CDR3 DNA: TGTGCCAGCAGCTTGGAGCCGACTAGCGGGGTAGATACGCAGTATTTT.

V usage is TRBV3-1 and J usage is TRBJ1-2; 7 positions agree with TRBD1. Germline V gives CDR1 LGHDT, CDR2 YNNKEL (reference sequence). The CDR3 is made up of 17 amino acids. With V trimmed by 0 bases and J by 6 bases, 13 bases remained unmatched. The CDR3 sequence is CASSQDAQTGTVDGYTF. CDR3 sequence (DNA): TGTGCCAGCAGCCAAGACGCTCAGACCGGGACAGTAGATGGCTACACCTTC.

V gene TRBV27 combines with J gene TRBJ2-1; D is unresolved. Germline-derived CDR1 and CDR2 are MNHEY and SMNVEV (reference sequence). CDR3 size: 12 residues. V was clipped by 6 bases and J by 4 bases, with 7 bases between them. The CDR3 nucleotides are TGTGCCAGCAGCACAGCTTACAATGAGCAGTTCTTC. Its protein is CASSTAYNEQFF.

The chain uses TRBV28 and TRBJ2-1, with TRBD2 as a possible D gene (7 bases). The CDR3 runs to 12 residues. CDR1 is MDHEN and CDR2 is SYDVKM in the germline V gene. The chain's CDR3 is CAGGGVGNEQFF. CDR3 bases: TGTGCTGGGGGGGGCGTTGGCAATGAGCAGTTCTTC.

The rearrangement links TRBV7-9 to TRBJ2-5; TRBD2 aligns across 9 bases. V was clipped by 4 bases and J by 2 bases; unmatched bases: 8. Germline values: CDR1 SEHNR, CDR2 FQNEAQ (reference sequence). CDR3 length: 16 residues. The CDR3, as DNA: TGTGCCAGCAGCTCATCTCTCAGCGGGAGGCAAGAGACCCAGTACTTC. Protein: CASSSSLSGRQETQYF.

This clonotype has only one observation. One end of the junction is discordant with germline, which a read error may explain. This rearrangement joins TRBV7-2 to TRBJ2-1, with TRBD2 matching 9 bases. This CDR3 is 17 amino acids long. The germline CDR1 and CDR2 sequences are SGHTA and FQGNSA. The CDR3 sequence: CASSPEDFSGSWDEQFF. Here the CDR3 DNA reads TGCGCCAGCAGTCCTGAGGATTTTAGCGGGAGCTGGGATGAGCAGTTCTTC.

This clonotype was found a few times. The chain carries TRBV6-5 and TRBJ1-2; D is undetermined. Trimming took 6 bases from V and 0 from J, leaving 8 bases between them. CDR1 is MNHEY, CDR2 SVGAGI, per germline. This CDR3 contains 13 residues. The CDR3 region is CASSPPSNYGYTF. The CDR3 nucleotides read TGTGCCAGCAGCCCCCCCTCTAACTATGGCTACACCTTC.

This clonotype showed up many times. J is TRBJ2-3 and V is TRBV28, with D unresolved. The CDR3 has 14 amino acids. The V gene's germline CDR1 is MDHEN and CDR2 SYDVKM. V lost 2 bases and J 4 bases, leaving 10 bases between the germline ends. The CDR3 nucleotides read TGTGCCAGCAGTTTAACCGGGCTTGCAGATACGCAGTATTTT. The encoded protein is CASSLTGLADTQYF.

Many counts were recorded for this clonotype. The germline gene is not matched at one end of the junction; a read error may be the cause. The V gene is TRBV12-3 or TRBV12-4, the J gene TRBJ2-3; D is unclear. The CDR3 is 14 residues long. The CDR3 is CASSLRVGTDAQYF. The CDR3 DNA follows: TGTGCCAGCAGTTTGAGAGTGGGCACAGATGCGCAGTATTTT.

The chain uses TRBV3-1 and TRBJ2-3; no reliable D call. V dropped 1 base and J dropped 0 bases, with 8 bases sitting between them. Looked up from germline, CDR1 is LGHDT and CDR2 is YNNKEL (reference sequence). The length of the CDR3 is 15 residues. The CDR3 DNA reads TGTGCCAGCAGCCAAGGGCACGGAAGCACAGATACGCAGTATTTT. Amino acids: CASSQGHGSTDTQYF.